The sequence of this T cell receptor beta chain was determined in a study of control samples from healthy donors and cancer patients. Repertoires were generated with immunoSEQ multiplex PCR, while TCRdb's copy carries only in-frame clones and drops some. The repertoire holds approximately 150,000 clones, with roughly 93% as singletons. V gave up 4 bases and J gave up 7 bases; unmatched junction bases: 8. The germline CDR1 and CDR2 sequences are LGHDT and YNNKEL (reference sequence). The CDR3 extends over 16 amino acids. The chain recombines TRBV3-1 (or the pseudogene TRBV3-2) with TRBJ1-6, with 9 bases matching TRBD1. The receptor was derived from a man between 18 and 29 years old in good health. Sequencing was done on a sample of blood. The CDR3 sequence: CASSRLGTGWNSPLHF. CDR3 in DNA: TGTGCCAGCAGCCGCCTGGGGACAGGGTGGAATTCACCCCTCCACTTT.